This TCR beta chain was recorded in a study of neurological immune-mediated disorders. The CDR3 has 14 residues. Study-wide findings and caveats: Private repertoires in all groups were suggested by the finding that expanded clones across subjects shared no CDR3 amino acid sequences. The most TCR clonal expansion was seen in HTLV-1-associated myelopathy, whereas the least was seen in multiple sclerosis, below the level in healthy controls.

Time point meaning: longitudinal time-point 1 (baseline). Synthesis of cDNA used 5'RACE (with 10-nucleotide random UMIs). In each sequencing run, over 170 million TCR-beta sequences were generated from 15-18 subjects. Each CDR3 protein gets one entry after TCRdb re-called the 5' RACE reads with MiXCR. The table has fewer than 90,000 distinct CDR3 sequences, 10% seen once. In regard to this clonotype: Its antigen is not known. A much larger clone differs by one base, so this may be a read error.

The chain joins TRBV12-3 or TRBV12-4 to TRBJ2-3; tentative D call: TRBD2 (6 bases). Sequenced: PBMCs. This clonotype was sampled from a young man in good health. CDR3 coding DNA: TGTTCCAGCAGTTTCGGAGGGCCCAGAGATACGCAGTATTTT. Its translation: CSSSFGGPRDTQYF.